What follows describes a single T cell receptor beta chain. This clone was counted between two and nine times. Its antigen is still unknown. No base quality values were provided; no much bigger clone lies one nucleotide off. The immunoSEQ Assay, a bias-controlled multiplex PCR, was used to amplify TCRbeta CDR3 regions from genomic DNA. As for the authors' bioinformatics: The number of nucleated cells in each sample was estimated by amplification of reference gene primers within the assay. Sequence reads were collapsed and filtered to measure the absolute abundance of every unique TCRbeta CDR3 rearrangement. For each sample, productive Simpson clonality was calculated as the square root of Simpson's diversity index over productive rearrangements. Drawn from immuneACCESS, this table holds only the in-frame rearrangements with V and J called that TCRdb kept. Clones are partly lost; checked studies trace under half to an unresolved V gene and leave the rest unexplained. From that table come the V and J calls and clone size; the DNA was used to work out D and trimming. This sample is represented by 120,000 or so clones; almost 80% of them were singletons. The ten largest clones add up to 16% of the sample.

Reading from cysteine to phenylalanine, the CDR3 counts 15 amino acids. The CDR3 DNA has 45 bases and is translated from base 1. V drops 3 bases and J drops 9 bases, leaving 18 bases in between. Taken from the germline V gene, the CDR1 and CDR2 loops are SGHTA and FQGNSA. These data come from a study of blood T cell repertoires in COVID-19 (TCRdb year 2020). Study-level background: Samples covering the acute and convalescent phases of COVID-19 were provided by collaborators in the United States, Italy and Spain. The material from the prospective study consisted of cDNA or gDNA derived from T cells, B-cell-depleted T cells, or PBMCs. Subjects who had been exposed to COVID-19, were actively infected with it, or had recovered from it provided the deeply sampled blood TCRbeta repertoires that made up the dataset. A freely available public database, intended as a resource for researchers studying the immune response to SARS-CoV-2, is where the repertoires were released. The samples were drawn from two sources: the first 160 participants of the ongoing ImmuneRACE study, and approximately 1,300 subjects contributed by 6 global collaborators. Nearly every sample came with metadata listing a de-identified subject ID, COVID-19 status, age in years and sex. HLA class I and class II types, where available, came from metadata supplied by the sample provider rather than from assay-based typing. Results the study describes overall, beyond this receptor: The amount of clinical and demographic metadata varied by source and participant and was provided uncurated.

The collaborating institutions used their own protocols to collect whole blood in K2EDTA tubes. For TCRbeta analysis, collaborators shipped samples in one of three forms: frozen whole blood, isolated PBMCs, or DNA extracted from either of those sample types. Here the chain combines TRBV7-2 and TRBJ2-1; the best D guess is TRBD2, with 5 bases matching. The source is a woman over 75 with active or convalescent COVID-19. The sequenced sample consisted of peripheral blood. The CDR3 reads CASSLTRPRRGEQFF. The sequenced DNA is TGTGCCAGCAGCTTGACGCGGCCTAGACGGGGTGAGCAGTTCTTC.